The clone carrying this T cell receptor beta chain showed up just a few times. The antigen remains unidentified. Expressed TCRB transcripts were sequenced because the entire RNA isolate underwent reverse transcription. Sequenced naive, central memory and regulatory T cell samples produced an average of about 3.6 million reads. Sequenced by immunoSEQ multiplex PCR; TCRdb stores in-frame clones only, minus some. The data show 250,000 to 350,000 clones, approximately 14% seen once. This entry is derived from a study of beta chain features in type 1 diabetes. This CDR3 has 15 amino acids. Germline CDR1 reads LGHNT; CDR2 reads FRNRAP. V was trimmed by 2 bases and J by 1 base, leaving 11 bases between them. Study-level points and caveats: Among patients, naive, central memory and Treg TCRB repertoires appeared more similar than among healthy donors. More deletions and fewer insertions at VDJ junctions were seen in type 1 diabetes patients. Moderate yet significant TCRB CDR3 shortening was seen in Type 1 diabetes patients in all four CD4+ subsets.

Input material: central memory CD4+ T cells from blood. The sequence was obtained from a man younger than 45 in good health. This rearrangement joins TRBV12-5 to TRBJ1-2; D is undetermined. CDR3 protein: CASGLPGRSNYGYTF. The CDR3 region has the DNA TGTGCTAGTGGTTTGCCAGGACGCAGTAACTATGGCTACACCTTC.